This TCR beta chain was documented in a study of blood T cell repertoires in COVID-19. Study as a whole: The study drew acute and convalescent COVID-19 samples from the United States, Italy and Spain. PBMCs, B-cell-depleted T cells, or T cells provided the cDNA or gDNA that made up the material.

V lost 1 base and J lost 4; bases outside the gene matches: 7. The CDR3 is made up of 16 amino acids. Germline V gene data show CDR1 as SGHAT and CDR2 as FQNNGV. Study processing details: Reference gene primer amplification yielded estimated nucleated cell counts. Using immunoSEQ multiplex PCR, the repertoire was profiled, and TCRdb retains in-frame clones only, with some absent. From that table come the V and J calls and clone size; the DNA was used to work out D and trimming. The data hold tens of thousands of clones, with 92% observed a single time. The sample was peripheral blood. The genes are TRBV11-2 and TRBJ2-5, with 9 bases lining up with TRBD2. The clonotype originates from a man in his fifties or sixties with active COVID-19. DNA of the CDR3: TGTGCCAGCAGCTTAGGTGTAGCGGGAGAGAGAGAGACCCAGTACTTC. As protein: CASSLGVAGERETQYF.